A single sample gave rise to the 29 T cell receptor beta chains below, sequenced in a study of cytomegalovirus exposure and HLA in healthy donors. TCRdb's table, derived via immunoSEQ multiplex PCR, lists solely in-frame clones and lacks some. The table lists 150,000 to 200,000 clones, about 81% of them singletons. Sequenced input: PBMCs. These receptors were obtained from a woman between 25 and 40 years old in good health and CMV-seronegative.

The V call is TRBV29-1, the J call TRBJ2-2; D gene ambiguous. Trimming removed 4 bases at V and 2 bases at J, with 8 bases between. This CDR3 has 13 residues. Per the germline V gene, CDR1 is SQVTM and CDR2 is ANQGSEA. CDR3 coding DNA: TGCAGCGTTGCGGAGAGCAACACCGGGGAGCTGTTTTTT. Residues: CSVAESNTGELFF.

The genes are TRBV6-5 and TRBJ1-5; D gene uncertain. From germline, CDR1 is MNHEY and CDR2 SVGAGI. The germline V and J ends were trimmed by 4 bases and 5 bases, with 9 bases remaining between them. The CDR3 spans 13 residues. CDR3 bases: TGTGCCAGCAGTTGGAGGCGTGATCAGCCCCAGCATTTT. This encodes CASSWRRDQPQHF.

This clone was observed many times. In DNA form, the CDR3 reads TGTGCCAGCAGGCCTCAGGGGACCTACGAGCAGTACTTC. It is translated as CASRPQGTYEQYF. The V gene is TRBV27, the J gene TRBJ2-7; TRBD1 might be the D (6 bases). The germline V and J ends were trimmed by 6 bases and 2 bases, with 11 bases remaining between them. This CDR3 has 13 amino acids. Germline V CDR1 and CDR2: MNHEY, SMNVEV (reference sequence).

J is TRBJ2-7 and V is TRBV18; D gene ambiguous. This CDR3 region has 13 residues. CDR1 and CDR2 from the germline V gene are KGHSH and LQKENI. Trimming left V 2 bases short and J 2 bases short, with 7 bases between. The CDR3 loop reads CASSPKSTYEQYF. Written as DNA, the CDR3 is TGTGCCAGCTCACCAAAGTCTACCTACGAGCAGTACTTC.

The rearrangement uses TRBV2 and TRBJ1-5; a weak D match, TRBD1 (5 bases). The CDR3 contains 15 residues. Trimming cost V 7 bases and J 3 bases, with 16 bases left between them. Germline CDR1 reads SNHLY; CDR2 reads FYNNEI. The DNA for the CDR3 is TGTGCCAGCAACCCCGTGGCAGGGAACAATCAGCCCCAGCATTTT. The encoded protein is CASNPVAGNNQPQHF.

This chain uses TRBV30 with TRBJ2-3, with 8 bases aligning to TRBD2. Germline lookup yields CDR1 GTSNPN and CDR2 SVGIG (reference sequence). Trimming took 4 bases from V and 0 from J; bases not matched to a gene: 6. The CDR3 has 15 residues. This chain's CDR3 is CAWTLLAVSTDTQYF. In DNA form, the CDR3 reads TGTGCCTGGACGTTACTAGCGGTTAGCACAGATACGCAGTATTTT. The entire variable domain, with the rest obtained from reference TRBV30 and TRBJ2-3, is as follows: SQTIHQWPATLVQPVGSPLSLECTVEGTSNPNLYWYRQAAGRGLQLLFYSVGIGQISSEVPQNLSASRPQDRQFILSSKKLLLSDSGFYLCAWTLLAVSTDTQYFGPGTRLTVL.

The V gene is TRBV6-1, the J gene TRBJ1-1; tentative D call: TRBD1 (5 bases). The germline CDR1 and CDR2 sequences are MNHNS and SASEGT. The CDR3 contains 13 residues. V lost 9 bases, J lost 2 bases, and 13 bases lay in between. CDR3 protein: CASRQRANTEAFF. CDR3 DNA: TGTGCCAGTCGACAGAGAGCTAACACTGAAGCTTTCTTT.

V and J are TRBV4-2 and TRBJ1-4; D might be TRBD1 (5 bases). The length of the CDR3 is 16 residues. Germline CDR1 reads LGHNA; CDR2 reads YNFKEQ. V dropped 1 base and J dropped 0 bases, with 9 bases sitting between them. The CDR3 DNA reads TGTGCCAGCAGCCAAGTGGGGGGTACAACTAATGAAAAACTGTTTTTT. It codes for CASSQVGGTTNEKLFF.

The rearrangement links TRBV6-1 to TRBJ1-2; TRBD1 might be the D (5 bases). In germline, CDR1 is MNHNS, CDR2 SASEGT. V was clipped by 1 base and J by 3 bases, with 6 bases between them. This CDR3 is 13 amino acids long. CDR3 residues: CASSEVGHYGYTF. The CDR3 DNA follows: TGTGCCAGCAGTGAAGTGGGGCACTATGGCTACACCTTC.

Only one count was recorded for this clone. This sequence joins TRBV5-6 and TRBJ2-1; TRBD1 is a possible D gene (6 bases). The CDR3 runs 16 residues. Germline V gene data show CDR1 as SGHDT and CDR2 as YYEEEE. V lost 4 bases and J lost 5, with 19 bases in between. In DNA form, the CDR3 reads TGTGCCAGCAGCCCAATTAGGGGGACCGAAGACAATGAGCAGTTCTTC. This encodes CASSPIRGTEDNEQFF. The full variable domain, in which reference TRBV5-6 and TRBJ2-1 provide the parts outside the CDR3, is DAGVTQSPTHLIKTRGQQVTLRCSPKSGHDTVSWYQQALGQGPQFIFQYYEEEERQRGNFPDRFSGHQFPNYSSELNVNALLLGDSALYLCASSPIRGTEDNEQFFGPGTRLTVL.

This chain joins TRBV30 and TRBJ1-1; 7 bases map to TRBD1. The CDR3 is 13 amino acids. Germline V gene data show CDR1 as GTSNPN and CDR2 as SVGIG (reference sequence). V lost 3 bases to trimming and J lost 5 bases; unmatched junction nucleotides: 6. CDR3 nucleotides: TGTGCCTGGAGCAAGACAGGGCGGACTGAAGCTTTCTTT. Residues: CAWSKTGRTEAFF.

A few counts support this clone. This chain joins TRBV14 and TRBJ1-2; possibly TRBD1 for D (6 bases). The CDR3 has 12 amino acids. Trimming cost V 4 bases and J 3 bases, with 6 bases left between them. Germline loops: CDR1 SGHDN, CDR2 FVKESK. The CDR3 DNA is TGTGCCAGCAGCCCAGGGGACTATGGCTACACCTTC. Protein product: CASSPGDYGYTF.

The gene calls are TRBV30 and TRBJ1-3; D is unclear. There are 13 residues in the CDR3. Trimming took off 2 bases at V and 3 bases at J, with 8 bases between the two ends. Germline CDR1 is GTSNPN and CDR2 is SVGIG (reference sequence). CDR3 sequence: CAWSMGLGNTIYF. The DNA of the CDR3 is TGTGCCTGGAGTATGGGCCTTGGAAACACCATATATTTT.

This chain connects TRBV5-6 to TRBJ1-6, with unresolved D. From germline, CDR1 is SGHDT and CDR2 YYEEEE. V lost 4 bases, J lost 10 bases, and 18 bases lay in between. The CDR3 loop spans 15 amino acids. The CDR3 sequence is CASSGGLNAPSPLHF. CDR3 bases: TGTGCCAGCAGCGGCGGCCTTAACGCCCCCTCACCCCTCCACTTT.

This chain connects TRBV5-1 to TRBJ1-1, with D possibly TRBD1 on 6 matching bases. The CDR3 is made up of 14 amino acids. The V end was cut by 0 bases, the J end by 7 bases, with 13 bases between. Germline-derived CDR1 and CDR2 are SGHRS and YFSETQ. The CDR3 region is CASSLEGVLFEAFF. CDR3 nucleotides: TGCGCCAGCAGCTTGGAGGGGGTCCTCTTTGAAGCTTTCTTT.

The V and J genes are TRBV29-1 and TRBJ2-5; perhaps TRBD2 as D (6 bases). This CDR3 is 13 amino acids long. V was pared by 4 bases and J by 2 bases, with 11 bases between. Germline CDR1 and CDR2: SQVTM and ANQGSEA. CDR3 DNA sequence: TGCAGCGTTGGACCGGCGGGACAAGAGACCCAGTACTTC. Translated: CSVGPAGQETQYF.

CDR3 nucleotide sequence: TGTGCCAGCAGTTTACAGCCTCGGGGGCCCCAGCATTTT. Amino acids: CASSLQPRGPQHF. This sequence joins TRBV27 and TRBJ1-5; no reliable D call. Germline lookup yields CDR1 MNHEY and CDR2 SMNVEV (reference sequence). CDR3 length: 13 amino acids. The ends were cut back, 2 bases at V and 9 bases at J, with 11 bases in the middle.

The chain is built from TRBV10-3 and TRBJ2-1, with TRBD2 matching 11 bases. The CDR3 totals 16 residues. Losses at the gene ends were 3 bases for V and 4 bases for J; bases not matched to a gene: 5. In germline, CDR1 is ENHRY, CDR2 SYGVKD. This chain's CDR3 is CAISEGTSGQYNEQFF. DNA of the CDR3: TGTGCCATCAGTGAAGGGACTAGCGGACAGTACAATGAGCAGTTCTTC.

CDR3 region: CASSPPGPYENIQYF. DNA of the CDR3: TGTGCCAGCAGCCCGCCGGGTCCCTACGAGAACATTCAGTACTTC. The rearrangement links TRBV13 to TRBJ2-4, with unresolved D. V dropped 5 bases and J dropped 7 bases, with 18 bases sitting between them. CDR3 length: 15 residues. Germline CDR1 is PRHDT and CDR2 is FYEKMQ (reference sequence).

The rearrangement joins TRBV18 to TRBJ2-5; D gene uncertain. V lost 4 bases and J 1 base, leaving 13 bases between the germline ends. Germline CDR1 and CDR2: KGHSH and LQKENI. The length of the CDR3 is 15 residues. In DNA form, the CDR3 reads TGTGCCAGCTCACGGCCCCAACAGAGCCAAGAGACCCAGTACTTC. It yields the protein CASSRPQQSQETQYF.

This rearrangement joins TRBV6-6 to TRBJ2-7, with 7 bases that match TRBD2. The CDR3 spans 14 residues. V lost 4 bases and J lost 3; bases outside the gene matches: 6. Germline V gene data show CDR1 as MNHNY and CDR2 as SVGAGI (reference sequence). CDR3 protein: CASSLYGTNYEQYF. DNA of the CDR3: TGTGCCAGCAGTTTATACGGGACTAACTACGAGCAGTACTTC.

The table lists this clone with a count of one. The chain uses TRBV4-1 and TRBJ2-7, with TRBD2 matching over 12 bases. The germline V gene encodes CDR1 MGHRA and CDR2 YSYEKL. V lost 4 bases and J lost 3; bases outside the gene matches: 10. This CDR3 is built from 17 residues. The CDR3 sequence: CASSLATSGSGGYEQYF. Here the CDR3 DNA reads TGCGCCAGCAGCCTTGCGACTAGCGGGAGCGGCGGCTACGAGCAGTACTTC.

The chain employs TRBV6-5 and TRBJ1-2; no reliable D call. V shed 5 bases and J shed 2 bases, with 12 bases lying between them. Germline V lookup: CDR1 MNHEY, CDR2 SVGAGI. The CDR3 has 14 residues. As DNA, the CDR3 is TGTGCCAGCAGTACCGGGGATGGAAACTATGGCTACACCTTC. Its translation is CASSTGDGNYGYTF.

V and J are TRBV27 and TRBJ2-1, with 9 nucleotides matching TRBD2. The CDR3 extends over 16 amino acids. The trim removed 5 bases at V and 7 bases at J, leaving 12 bases unmatched. Germline CDR1 and CDR2: MNHEY and SMNVEV (reference sequence). The CDR3 region has the DNA TGTGCCAGCAGTGTAGGTGGCGGGGGGGCGCAGAATGAGCAGTTCTTC. Its translation is CASSVGGGGAQNEQFF.

V gene TRBV28 combines with J gene TRBJ1-3; TRBD1 aligns across 7 bases. This CDR3 is built from 18 residues. Germline V gives CDR1 MDHEN, CDR2 SYDVKM. V lost 5 bases to trimming and J lost 0 bases; unmatched junction nucleotides: 13. For the CDR3, the DNA is TGTGCCAGCAGTCTCCCCGTAGGGGGCTACAGCTCTGGAAACACCATATATTTT. It translates to CASSLPVGGYSSGNTIYF.

The chain has TRBV28 and TRBJ1-4; TRBD1 might be the D (5 bases). Germline V gene lookup returns CDR1 MDHEN and CDR2 SYDVKM. This CDR3 spans 15 amino acids. V lost 5 bases to trimming and J lost 0 bases, with 10 bases between them. CDR3 protein: CASSAGGTTNEKLFF. CDR3 nucleotides: TGTGCCAGCAGTGCCGGGGGGACAACTAATGAAAAACTGTTTTTT.

The genes are TRBV6-5 and TRBJ1-6; no clear D gene. V lost 6 bases, J lost 9 bases, and 15 bases lay in between. The CDR3 totals 14 residues. CDR1 is MNHEY and CDR2 is SVGAGI in the germline V gene. The CDR3 bases are TGTGCCAGCAGCCTTTTATCCCCGGGTTCACCCCTCCACTTT. It translates to CASSLLSPGSPLHF.

V usage is TRBV5-6 and J usage is TRBJ2-5; D perhaps matches TRBD1 (5 bases). This CDR3 contains 14 residues. The germline V gene has CDR1 SGHDT and CDR2 YYEEEE. V lost 4 bases and J lost 2, with 12 bases in between. The DNA for the CDR3 is TGTGCCAGCAGCCTAAGGACATCACAAGAGACCCAGTACTTC. It yields the protein CASSLRTSQETQYF.

This chain links TRBV4-1 with TRBJ2-7, with D tentatively TRBD2 (7 bases). The CDR3 runs 17 residues. V was trimmed by 4 bases and J by 0 bases, leaving 19 bases between them. Germline-derived CDR1 and CDR2 are MGHRA and YSYEKL. For the CDR3, the DNA is TGCGCCAGCAGCCGAGGGGGGGGAGCGTTTAGCTCCTACGAGCAGTACTTC. It encodes CASSRGGGAFSSYEQYF.